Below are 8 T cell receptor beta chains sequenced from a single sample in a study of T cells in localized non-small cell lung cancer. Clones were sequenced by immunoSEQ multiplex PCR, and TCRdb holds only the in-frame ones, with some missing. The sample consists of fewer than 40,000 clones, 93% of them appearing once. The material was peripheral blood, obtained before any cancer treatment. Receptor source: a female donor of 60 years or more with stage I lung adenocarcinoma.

CDR3 residues: CASSPWGGGLNEQYF. The CDR3 nucleotides read TGTGCCAGCAGTCCATGGGGAGGGGGGTTAAACGAGCAGTACTTC. This chain joins TRBV28 and TRBJ2-7, with D possibly being TRBD2 (7 bases). V was clipped by 5 bases and J by 5 bases, with 19 bases between them. The CDR3 totals 15 residues. Germline CDR1 MDHEN, CDR2 SYDVKM. Complete variable domain (other parts from reference TRBV28 and TRBJ2-7): DVKVTQSSRYLVKRTGEKVFLECVQDMDHENMFWYRQDPGLGLRLIYFSYDVKMKEKGDIPEGYSVSREKKERFSLILESASTNQTSMYLCASSPWGGGLNEQYFGPGTRLTVT.

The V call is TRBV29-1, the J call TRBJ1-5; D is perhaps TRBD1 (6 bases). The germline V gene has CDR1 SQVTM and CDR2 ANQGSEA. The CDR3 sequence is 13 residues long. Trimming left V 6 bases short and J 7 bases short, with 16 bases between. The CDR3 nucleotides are TGCAGCGTAGTCGGAGGACAGAACCAGCCCCAGCATTTT. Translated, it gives CSVVGGQNQPQHF.

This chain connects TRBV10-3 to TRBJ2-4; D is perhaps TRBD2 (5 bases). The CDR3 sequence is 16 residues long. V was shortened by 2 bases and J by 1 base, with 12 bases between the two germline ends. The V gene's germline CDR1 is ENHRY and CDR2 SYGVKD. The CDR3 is CAISEQTGLAKNIQYF. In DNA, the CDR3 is TGTGCCATCAGTGAGCAAACGGGATTGGCCAAAAACATTCAGTACTTC.

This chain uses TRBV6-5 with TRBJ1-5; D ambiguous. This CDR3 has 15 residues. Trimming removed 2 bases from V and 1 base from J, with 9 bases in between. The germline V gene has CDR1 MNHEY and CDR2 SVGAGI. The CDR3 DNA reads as TGTGCCAGCAGTTACAGTTACAAGAGCAATCAGCCCCAGCATTTT. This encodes CASSYSYKSNQPQHF.

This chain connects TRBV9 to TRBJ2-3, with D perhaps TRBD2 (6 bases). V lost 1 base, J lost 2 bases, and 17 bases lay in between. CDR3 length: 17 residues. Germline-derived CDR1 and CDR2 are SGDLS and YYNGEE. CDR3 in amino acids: CASSVIGTGDFTDTQYF. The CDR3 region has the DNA TGTGCCAGCAGCGTAATCGGAACGGGAGATTTCACAGATACGCAGTATTTT.

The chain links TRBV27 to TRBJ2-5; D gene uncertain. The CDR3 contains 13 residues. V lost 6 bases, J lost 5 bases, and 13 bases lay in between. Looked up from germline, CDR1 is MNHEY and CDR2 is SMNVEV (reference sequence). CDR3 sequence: CASSNTAKETQYF. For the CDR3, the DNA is TGTGCCAGCAGCAACACCGCAAAGGAGACCCAGTACTTC.

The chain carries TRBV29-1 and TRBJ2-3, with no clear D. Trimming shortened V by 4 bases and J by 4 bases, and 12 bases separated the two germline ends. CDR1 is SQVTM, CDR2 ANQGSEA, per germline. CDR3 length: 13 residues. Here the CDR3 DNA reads TGCAGCGTTGTGCGCCTTGGGGCAGATACGCAGTATTTT. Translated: CSVVRLGADTQYF.

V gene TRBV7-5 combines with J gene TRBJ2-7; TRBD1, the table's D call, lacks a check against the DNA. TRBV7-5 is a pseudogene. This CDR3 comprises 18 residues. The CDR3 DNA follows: TGTGCCAGAAGCCACCCCGAGCATTGTAGGCGATTTAGGGGAAAGCAGTACGTC. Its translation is CARSHPEHCRRFRGKQYV.